This entry features one TCR beta chain sequence. Its antigen is as yet unknown. These data belong to a study of CD8+ T cells in alopecia areata. General observations from the study: Scalp clonality and expanded CD8+ clones among the top 100 were significantly decreased by tofacitinib.

Germline-derived CDR1 and CDR2 are KGHSY and FQNENV. The V gene lost 2 bases and the J gene lost 5 bases, with 4 bases spanning the gap. This CDR3 is built from 11 residues. Following RNA extraction, reverse transcription yielded cDNA that acted as the sequencing template. The protocol was immunoSEQ multiplex PCR, while the TCRdb copy is restricted to in-frame clones and leaves out a portion. The data show about 150,000 clones, 45% to 65% seen once. Treatment described: oral pan-JAK inhibitor, 5-10 mg twice daily. The sequencing used CD8+ T cells sorted from blood, collected at week 4, from a patient treated with tofacitinib. The chain uses TRBV16 and TRBJ2-7; D remains unclear. The TCR originated in a human donor with alopecia areata. CDR3 sequence reads: CASSQLDEQYF. CDR3 nucleotide sequence: TGTGCCAGCAGCCAACTCGACGAGCAGTACTTC.